The source of this TCR beta chain is a study of CD8+CD57+ T cells in acquired aplastic anemia. This clonotype was seen repeatedly, ten times or more. Antigen: not known. Genomic DNA, the template, was used for profiling of the TCR beta VDJ and CDR3. MiXCR, applied by TCRdb to the reads, yields one record per CDR3 protein. This sample has 150,000 to 200,000 distinct CDR3 sequences; less than 50% occur once, and the top ten carry 1.8%. The sequenced patients had an expansion of CD8+CD57+ cells seen by flow cytometry. Severe acquired aplastic anemia was present in all patients. Germline lookup yields CDR1 LGHNA and CDR2 YNFKEQ. Trimming shortened V by 4 bases and J by 3 bases, and 12 bases separated the two germline ends. The CDR3 sequence is 14 residues long. Findings of the study overall: Patients and controls turned out to have around 29 CD8+ CDR3 sequences in common.

The chain combines TRBV4-2 with TRBJ1-2, with D maybe TRBD1 (5 bases). The sequence came from a human donor with aplastic anemia. Material for sequencing was sorted CD4+, CD8+, or CD8+CD57+ T cells (not recorded which) from PBMCs. The CDR3: CASSPSRGDYGYTF. CDR3 DNA: TGTGCCAGCAGCCCGAGCCGGGGGGACTATGGCTACACCTTC.